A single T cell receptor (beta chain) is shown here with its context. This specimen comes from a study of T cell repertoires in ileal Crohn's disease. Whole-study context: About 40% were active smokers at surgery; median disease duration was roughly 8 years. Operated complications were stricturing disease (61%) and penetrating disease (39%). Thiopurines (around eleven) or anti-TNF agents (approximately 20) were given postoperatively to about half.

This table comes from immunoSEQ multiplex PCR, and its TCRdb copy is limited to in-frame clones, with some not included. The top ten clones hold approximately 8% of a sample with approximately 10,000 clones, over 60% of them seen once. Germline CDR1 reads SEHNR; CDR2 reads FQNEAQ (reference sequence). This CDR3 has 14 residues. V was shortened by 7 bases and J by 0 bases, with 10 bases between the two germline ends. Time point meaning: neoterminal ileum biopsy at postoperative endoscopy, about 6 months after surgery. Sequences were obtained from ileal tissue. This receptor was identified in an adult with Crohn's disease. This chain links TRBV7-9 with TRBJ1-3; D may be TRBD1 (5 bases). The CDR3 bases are TGTGCCAGCACCAGACAGAACTCTGGAAACACCATATATTTT. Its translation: CASTRQNSGNTIYF.